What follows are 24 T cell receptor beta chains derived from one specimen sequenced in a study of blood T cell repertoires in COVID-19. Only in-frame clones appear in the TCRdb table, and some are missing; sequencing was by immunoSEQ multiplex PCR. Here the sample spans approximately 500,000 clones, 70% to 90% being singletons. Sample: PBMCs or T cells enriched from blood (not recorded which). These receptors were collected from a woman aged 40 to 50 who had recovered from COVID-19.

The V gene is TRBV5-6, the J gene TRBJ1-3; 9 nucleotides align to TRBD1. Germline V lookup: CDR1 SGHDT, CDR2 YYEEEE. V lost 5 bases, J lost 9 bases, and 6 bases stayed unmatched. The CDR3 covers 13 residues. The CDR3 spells CASRDGTGSTIYF. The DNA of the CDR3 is TGTGCCAGCAGGGATGGGACAGGGAGCACCATATATTTT.

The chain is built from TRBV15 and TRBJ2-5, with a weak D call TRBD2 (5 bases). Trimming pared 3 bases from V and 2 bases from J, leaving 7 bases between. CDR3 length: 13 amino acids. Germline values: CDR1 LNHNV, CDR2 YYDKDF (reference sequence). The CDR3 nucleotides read TGTGCCACCAGCAGGAGCGGTCAAGAGACCCAGTACTTC. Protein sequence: CATSRSGQETQYF.

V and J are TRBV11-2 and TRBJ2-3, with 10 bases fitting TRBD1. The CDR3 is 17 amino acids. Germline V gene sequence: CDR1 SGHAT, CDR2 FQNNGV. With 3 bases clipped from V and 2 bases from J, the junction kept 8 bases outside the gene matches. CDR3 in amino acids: CASSFGTGARLTDTQYF. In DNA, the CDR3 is TGTGCCAGCAGCTTCGGGACAGGGGCCAGACTCACAGATACGCAGTATTTT.

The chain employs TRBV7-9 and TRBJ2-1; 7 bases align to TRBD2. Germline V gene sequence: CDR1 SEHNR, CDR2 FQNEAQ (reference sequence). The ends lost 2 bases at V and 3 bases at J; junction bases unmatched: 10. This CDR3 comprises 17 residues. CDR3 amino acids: CASSLTPSGTNYNEQFF. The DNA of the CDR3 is TGTGCCAGCAGCTTAACCCCTTCCGGGACTAACTACAATGAGCAGTTCTTC.

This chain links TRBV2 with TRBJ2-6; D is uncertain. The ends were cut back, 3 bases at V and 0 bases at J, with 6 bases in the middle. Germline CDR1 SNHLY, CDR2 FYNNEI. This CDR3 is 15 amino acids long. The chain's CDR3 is CASSDEPSGANVLTF. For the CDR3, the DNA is TGTGCCAGCAGTGACGAGCCCTCTGGGGCCAACGTCCTGACTTTC.

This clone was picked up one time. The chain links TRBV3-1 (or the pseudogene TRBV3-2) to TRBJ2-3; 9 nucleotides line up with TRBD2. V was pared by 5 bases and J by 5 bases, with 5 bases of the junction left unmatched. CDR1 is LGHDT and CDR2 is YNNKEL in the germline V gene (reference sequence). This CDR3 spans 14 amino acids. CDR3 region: CASSKRTSEDTQYF. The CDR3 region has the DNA TGTGCCAGCAGCAAGCGGACTAGCGAAGATACGCAGTATTTT.

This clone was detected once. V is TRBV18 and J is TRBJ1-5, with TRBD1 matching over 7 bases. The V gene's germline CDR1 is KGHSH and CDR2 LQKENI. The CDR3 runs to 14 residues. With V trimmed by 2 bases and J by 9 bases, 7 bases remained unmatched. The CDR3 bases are TGTGCCAGCTCACCATCATACAGGGGTGCGCCCCAGCATTTT. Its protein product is CASSPSYRGAPQHF.

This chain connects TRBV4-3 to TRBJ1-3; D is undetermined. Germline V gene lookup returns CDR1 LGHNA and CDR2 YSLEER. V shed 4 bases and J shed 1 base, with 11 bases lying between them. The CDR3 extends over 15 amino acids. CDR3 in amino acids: CASSPGARSGNTIYF. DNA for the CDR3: TGCGCCAGCAGCCCGGGTGCTAGGTCTGGAAACACCATATATTTT.

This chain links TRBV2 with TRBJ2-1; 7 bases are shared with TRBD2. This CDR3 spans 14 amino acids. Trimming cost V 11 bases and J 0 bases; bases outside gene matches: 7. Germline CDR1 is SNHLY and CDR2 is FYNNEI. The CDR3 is CAGKRGSSYNEQFF. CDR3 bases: TGTGCCGGGAAGCGGGGTAGCTCCTACAATGAGCAGTTCTTC.

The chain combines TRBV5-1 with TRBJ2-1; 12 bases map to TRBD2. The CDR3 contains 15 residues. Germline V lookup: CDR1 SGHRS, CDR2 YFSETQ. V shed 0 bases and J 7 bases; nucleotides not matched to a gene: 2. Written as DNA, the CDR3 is TGCGCCAGCAGCTTGGCCACTAGCGGGAGGAATGAGCAGTTCTTC. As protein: CASSLATSGRNEQFF.

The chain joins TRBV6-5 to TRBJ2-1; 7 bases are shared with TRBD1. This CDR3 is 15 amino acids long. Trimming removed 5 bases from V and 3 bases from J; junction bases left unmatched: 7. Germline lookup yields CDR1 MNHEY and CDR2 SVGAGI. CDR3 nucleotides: TGTGCCAGCAGTAGAACCGGGACAGACTACAATGAGCAGTTCTTC. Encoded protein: CASSRTGTDYNEQFF.

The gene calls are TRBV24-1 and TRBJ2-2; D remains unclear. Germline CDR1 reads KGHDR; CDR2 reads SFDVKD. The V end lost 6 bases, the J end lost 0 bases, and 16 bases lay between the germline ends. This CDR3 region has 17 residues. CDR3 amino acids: CATSPPGAGPNTGELFF. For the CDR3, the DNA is TGTGCCACCAGTCCCCCAGGCGCAGGCCCGAACACCGGGGAGCTGTTTTTT.

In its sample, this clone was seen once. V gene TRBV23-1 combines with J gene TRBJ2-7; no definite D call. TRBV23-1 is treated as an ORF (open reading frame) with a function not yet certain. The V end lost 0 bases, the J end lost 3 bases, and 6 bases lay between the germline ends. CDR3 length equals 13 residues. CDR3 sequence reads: CASSQSSDYEQYF. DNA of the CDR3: TGCGCCAGCAGTCAATCGTCAGACTACGAGCAGTACTTC.

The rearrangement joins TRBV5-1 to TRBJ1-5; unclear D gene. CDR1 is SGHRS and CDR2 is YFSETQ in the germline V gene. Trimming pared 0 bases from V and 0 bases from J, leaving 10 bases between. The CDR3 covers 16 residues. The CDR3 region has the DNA TGCGCCAGCAGCTTGGAGGTTGCAGGTAGCAATCAGCCCCAGCATTTT. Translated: CASSLEVAGSNQPQHF.

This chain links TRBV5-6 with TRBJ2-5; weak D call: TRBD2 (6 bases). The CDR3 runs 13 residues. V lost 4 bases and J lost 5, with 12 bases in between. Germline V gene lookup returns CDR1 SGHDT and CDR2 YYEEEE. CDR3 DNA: TGTGCCAGCAGCGCCCACGGGGGTGAGACCCAGTACTTC. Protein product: CASSAHGGETQYF.

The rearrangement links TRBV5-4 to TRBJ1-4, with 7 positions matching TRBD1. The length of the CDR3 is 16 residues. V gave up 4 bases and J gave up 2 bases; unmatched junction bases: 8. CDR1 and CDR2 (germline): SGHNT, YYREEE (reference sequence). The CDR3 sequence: CASSEGGAHTNEKLFF. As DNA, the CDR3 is TGTGCCAGCAGCGAAGGGGGCGCCCATACTAATGAAAAACTGTTTTTT.

The CDR3 reads CASSVRDRNSPLHF. As DNA, the CDR3 is TGTGCCAGCAGCGTCCGGGACAGAAATTCACCCCTCCACTTT. The J gene is TRBJ1-6, the V gene TRBV6-5, with 7 bases aligning to TRBD1. The CDR3 is made up of 14 amino acids. The J segment lost 7 bases and the V segment lost 6 bases, leaving 6 bases of the junction unmatched. Germline CDR1 is MNHEY and CDR2 is SVGAGI.

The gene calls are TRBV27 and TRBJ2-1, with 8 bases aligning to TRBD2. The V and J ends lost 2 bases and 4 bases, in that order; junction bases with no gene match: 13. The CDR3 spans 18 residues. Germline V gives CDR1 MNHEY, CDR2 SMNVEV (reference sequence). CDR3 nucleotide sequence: TGTGCCAGCAGTTTACGCAGCGGGAGTTTAGAGGGTTACAATGAGCAGTTCTTC. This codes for CASSLRSGSLEGYNEQFF.

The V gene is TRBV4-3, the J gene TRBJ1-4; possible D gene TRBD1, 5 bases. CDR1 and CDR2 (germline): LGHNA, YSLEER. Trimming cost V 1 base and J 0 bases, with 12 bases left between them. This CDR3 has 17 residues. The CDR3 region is CASSQGGRVPTNEKLFF. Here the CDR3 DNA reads TGCGCCAGCAGCCAAGGGGGCAGGGTACCAACTAATGAAAAACTGTTTTTT.

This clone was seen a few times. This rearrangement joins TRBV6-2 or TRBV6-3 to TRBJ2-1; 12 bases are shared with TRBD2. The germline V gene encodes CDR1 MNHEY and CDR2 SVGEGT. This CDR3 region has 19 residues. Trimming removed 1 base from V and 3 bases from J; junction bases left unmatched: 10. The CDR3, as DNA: TGTGCCAGCAGTTACTGGCCTAGCGGGAGGGTCAAGCTCTACAATGAGCAGTTCTTC. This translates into CASSYWPSGRVKLYNEQFF.

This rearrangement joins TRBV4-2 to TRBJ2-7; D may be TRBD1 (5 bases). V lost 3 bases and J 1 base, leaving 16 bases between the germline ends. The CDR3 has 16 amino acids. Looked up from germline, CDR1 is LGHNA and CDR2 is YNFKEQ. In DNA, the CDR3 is TGTGCCAGCAGCCAGTACCTAGGGGAACTTTCCTACGAGCAGTACTTC. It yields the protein CASSQYLGELSYEQYF.

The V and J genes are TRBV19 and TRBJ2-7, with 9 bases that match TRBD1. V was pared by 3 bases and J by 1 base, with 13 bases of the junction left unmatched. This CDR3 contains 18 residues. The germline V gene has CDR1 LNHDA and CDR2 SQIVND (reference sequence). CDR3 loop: CASSIFTGQGIWSYEQYF. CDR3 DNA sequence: TGTGCCAGTAGTATTTTCACCGGACAGGGGATTTGGTCCTACGAGCAGTACTTC.

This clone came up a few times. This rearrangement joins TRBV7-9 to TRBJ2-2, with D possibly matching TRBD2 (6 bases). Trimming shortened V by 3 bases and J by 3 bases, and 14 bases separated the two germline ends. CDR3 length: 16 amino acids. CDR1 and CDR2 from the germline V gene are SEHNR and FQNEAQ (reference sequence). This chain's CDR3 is CASSFSWGEDTGELFF. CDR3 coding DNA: TGTGCCAGCAGCTTTTCCTGGGGGGAAGACACCGGGGAGCTGTTTTTT. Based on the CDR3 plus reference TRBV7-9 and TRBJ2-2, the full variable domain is DTGVSQNPRHKITKRGQNVTFRCDPISEHNRLYWYRQTLGQGPEFLTYFQNEAQLEKSRLLSDRFSAERPKGSFSTLEIQRTEQGDSAMYLCASSFSWGEDTGELFFGEGSRLTVL.

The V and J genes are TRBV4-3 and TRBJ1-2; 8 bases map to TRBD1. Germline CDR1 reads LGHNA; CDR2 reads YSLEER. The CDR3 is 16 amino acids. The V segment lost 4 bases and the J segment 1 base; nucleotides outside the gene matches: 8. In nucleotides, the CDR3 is TGCGCCAGCAGCCCTTATGAGGACAGGGTTAACTATGGCTACACCTTC. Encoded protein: CASSPYEDRVNYGYTF.